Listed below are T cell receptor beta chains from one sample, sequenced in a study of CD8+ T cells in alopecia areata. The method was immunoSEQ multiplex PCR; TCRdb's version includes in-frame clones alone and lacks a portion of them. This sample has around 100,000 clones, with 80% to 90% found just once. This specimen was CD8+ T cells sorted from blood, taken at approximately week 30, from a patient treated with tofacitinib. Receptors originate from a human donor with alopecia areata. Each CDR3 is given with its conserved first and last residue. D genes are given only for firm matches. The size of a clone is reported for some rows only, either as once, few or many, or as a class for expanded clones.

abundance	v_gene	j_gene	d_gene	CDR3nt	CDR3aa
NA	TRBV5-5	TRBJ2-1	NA	TGTGCCAGCAGCTCTTGGATAAACAATGAGCAGTTCTTC	CASSSWINNEQFF
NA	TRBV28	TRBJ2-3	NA	TGTGCCAGCAGTTTACAGCATCTAGATACGCAGTATTTT	CASSLQHLDTQYF
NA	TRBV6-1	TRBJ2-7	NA	TGTGCCAGCAGTGACAGGTCGAGCTCCTACGAGCAGTACTTC	CASSDRSSSYEQYF
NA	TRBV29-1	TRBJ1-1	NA	TGCAGCGTTCCGGGGGGCGGTGAAGCTTTCTTT	CSVPGGGEAFF
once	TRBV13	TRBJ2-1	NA	TGTGCCAGCAGCCTCGACAGGACTCCGGTGTTCTTC	CASSLDRTPVFF
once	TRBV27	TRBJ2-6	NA	TGTGCCAGCAGCGACAGCTCTGGGGCCAACGTCCTGACTTTC	CASSDSSGANVLTF
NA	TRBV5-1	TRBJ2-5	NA	TGCGCCAGCAGCTTGGTTGGGACAATTCAAGAGACCCAGTACTTC	CASSLVGTIQETQYF
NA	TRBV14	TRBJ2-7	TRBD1	TGTGCCAGCAGCCAAGATTGGACAGGGAGGTCCTACGAGCAGTACTTC	CASSQDWTGRSYEQYF
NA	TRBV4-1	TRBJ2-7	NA	TGCGCCAGCAGCCAAGATGAATCCGAGCGTTACGAGCAGTACTTC	CASSQDESERYEQYF
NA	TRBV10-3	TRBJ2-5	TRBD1	TGTGCCATCAGTGCCCGGGACAGGGGAGAGACCCAGTACTTC	CAISARDRGETQYF
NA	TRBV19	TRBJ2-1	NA	TGTGCCAGTAGTACCGGGGCTGGCAATGAGCAGTTCTTC	CASSTGAGNEQFF
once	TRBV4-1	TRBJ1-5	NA	TGCGCCAGCACCGGGGAACAGGAGCCGAATCAGCCCCAGCATTTT	CASTGEQEPNQPQHF
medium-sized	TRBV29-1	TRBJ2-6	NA	TGCAGCGTCGAGAGCTCTGGGGCCAACGTCCTGACTTTC	CSVESSGANVLTF
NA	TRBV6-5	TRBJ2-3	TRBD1	TGTGCCAGCAGCCCTGGACAGGGGGTCACAGATACGCAGTATTTT	CASSPGQGVTDTQYF
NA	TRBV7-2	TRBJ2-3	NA	TGTGCCAGCAGCTCGTCACCGGGACCACGCACAGATACGCAGTATTTT	CASSSSPGPRTDTQYF
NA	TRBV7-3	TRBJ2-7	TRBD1	TGTGCCAGCAGCTTAGAGGTTGCAGGGGGCTCCTACGAGCAGTACTTC	CASSLEVAGGSYEQYF
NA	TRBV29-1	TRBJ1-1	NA	TGCAGCGTTCCTGGGTCGGTTGAAGCTTTCTTT	CSVPGSVEAFF
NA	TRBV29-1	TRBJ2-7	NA	TGCAGCGTTGAAGAGGACTACGAGCAGTACTTC	CSVEEDYEQYF
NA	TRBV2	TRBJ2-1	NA	TGTGCCAGCATCGACTCCTACAATGAGCAGTTCTTC	CASIDSYNEQFF
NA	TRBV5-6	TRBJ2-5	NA	TGTGCCAGCAGCTTGGCAGGGCTCCAAGAGACCCAGTACTTC	CASSLAGLQETQYF
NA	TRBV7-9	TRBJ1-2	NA	TGTGCCAGCAGCTTACGGGGTTTGAGGGATGGCTACACCTTC	CASSLRGLRDGYTF
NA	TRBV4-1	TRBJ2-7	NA	TGCGCCAGCAGCCAACTGATCCTAACCGGGACAACGAGCTCCTACGAGCAGTACTTC	CASSQLILTGTTSSYEQYF
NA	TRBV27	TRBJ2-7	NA	TGTGCCAGCAGTTTATCGGGCAGGATCCACGAGCAGTACTTC	CASSLSGRIHEQYF
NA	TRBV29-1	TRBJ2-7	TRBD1	TGCAGCGTTGGGACGGGTCAGGGGACAGGGGGCGCCTACGAGCAGTACTTC	CSVGTGQGTGGAYEQYF
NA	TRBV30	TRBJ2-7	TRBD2	TGTGCCTGGAGTGTACTTGGGGGGGGTTCCTACGAGCAGTACTTC	CAWSVLGGGSYEQYF
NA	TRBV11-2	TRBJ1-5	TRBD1	TGTGCCAGCAGCAAGGACAGGGCAAACAATCAGCCCCAGCATTTT	CASSKDRANNQPQHF
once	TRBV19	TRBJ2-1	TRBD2	TGTGCCGGATCTCCAGCGGGGGGTGAGCAGTTCTTC	CAGSPAGGEQFF
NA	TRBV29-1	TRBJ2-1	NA	TGCAGCGTTGATCGTCGGGAGCCCAATGAGCAGTTCTTC	CSVDRREPNEQFF
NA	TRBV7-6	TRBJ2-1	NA	TGTGCCAGCAGCATCAAGCCGGGCGAGCAGTTCTTC	CASSIKPGEQFF
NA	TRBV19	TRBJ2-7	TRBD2	TGTGCCAGTGATTCCGGGACTAGCTACGAGCAGTACTTC	CASDSGTSYEQYF
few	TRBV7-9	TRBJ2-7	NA	TGTGCCAGCAGCCCCCGAGGGGGCTACGAGCAGTACTTC	CASSPRGGYEQYF